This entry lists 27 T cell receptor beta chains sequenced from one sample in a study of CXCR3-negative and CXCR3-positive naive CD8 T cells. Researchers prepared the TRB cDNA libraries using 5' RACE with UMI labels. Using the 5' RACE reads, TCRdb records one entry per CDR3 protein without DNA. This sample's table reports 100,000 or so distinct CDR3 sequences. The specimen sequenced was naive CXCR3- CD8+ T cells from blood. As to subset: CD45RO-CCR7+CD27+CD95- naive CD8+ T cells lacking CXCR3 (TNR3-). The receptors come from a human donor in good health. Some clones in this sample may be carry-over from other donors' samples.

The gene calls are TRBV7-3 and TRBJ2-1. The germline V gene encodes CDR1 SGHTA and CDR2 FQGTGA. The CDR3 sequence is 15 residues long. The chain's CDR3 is CASSLSPRFYNEQFF.

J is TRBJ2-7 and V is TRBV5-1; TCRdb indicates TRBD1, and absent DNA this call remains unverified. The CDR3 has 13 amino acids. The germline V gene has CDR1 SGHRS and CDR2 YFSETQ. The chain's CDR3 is CASSPLRGDEQYF. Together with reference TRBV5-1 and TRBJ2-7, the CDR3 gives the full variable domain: KAGVTQTPRYLIKTRGQQVTLSCSPISGHRSVSWYQQTPGQGLQFLFEYFSETQRNKGNFPGRFSGRQFSNSRSEMNVSTLELGDSALYLCASSPLRGDEQYFGPGTRLTVT.

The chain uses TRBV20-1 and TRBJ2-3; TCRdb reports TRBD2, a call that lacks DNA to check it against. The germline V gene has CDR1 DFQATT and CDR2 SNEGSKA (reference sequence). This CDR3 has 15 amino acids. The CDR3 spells CSAPPNQGLTDTQYF.

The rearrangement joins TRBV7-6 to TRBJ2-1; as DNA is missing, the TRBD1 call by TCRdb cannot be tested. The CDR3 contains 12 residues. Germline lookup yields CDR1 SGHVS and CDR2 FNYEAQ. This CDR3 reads CASSYHRDEQFF.

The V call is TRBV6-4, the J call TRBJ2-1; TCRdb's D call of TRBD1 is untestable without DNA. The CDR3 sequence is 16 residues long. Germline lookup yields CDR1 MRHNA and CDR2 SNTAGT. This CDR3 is CASSDSGGPSDNEQFF.

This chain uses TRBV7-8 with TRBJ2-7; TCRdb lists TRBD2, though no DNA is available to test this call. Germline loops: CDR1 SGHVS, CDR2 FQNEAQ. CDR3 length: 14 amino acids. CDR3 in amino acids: CASSSDSTGYEQYF.

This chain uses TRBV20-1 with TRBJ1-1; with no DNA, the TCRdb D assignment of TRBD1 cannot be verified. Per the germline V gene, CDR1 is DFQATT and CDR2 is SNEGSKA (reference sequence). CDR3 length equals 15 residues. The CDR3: CSARDSGGRETEAFF.

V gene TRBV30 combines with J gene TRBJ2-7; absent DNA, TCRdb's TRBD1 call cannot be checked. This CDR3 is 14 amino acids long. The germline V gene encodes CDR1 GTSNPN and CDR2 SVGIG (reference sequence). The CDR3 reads CAWETASGVYEQYF.

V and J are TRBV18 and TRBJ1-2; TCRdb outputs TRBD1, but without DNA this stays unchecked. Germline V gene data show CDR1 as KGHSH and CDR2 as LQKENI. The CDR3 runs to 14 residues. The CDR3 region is CASSPGTGVYGYTF.

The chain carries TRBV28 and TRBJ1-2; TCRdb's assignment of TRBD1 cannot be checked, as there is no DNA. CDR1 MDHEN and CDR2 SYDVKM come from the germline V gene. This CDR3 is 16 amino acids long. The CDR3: CASSSYGGAKGYGYTF.

CDR3 in amino acids: CASSPGHPENIQYF. The V and J genes are TRBV7-2 and TRBJ2-4; the D call from TCRdb, TRBD1, cannot be confirmed without DNA. This CDR3 spans 14 amino acids. CDR1 SGHTA and CDR2 FQGNSA come from the germline V gene.

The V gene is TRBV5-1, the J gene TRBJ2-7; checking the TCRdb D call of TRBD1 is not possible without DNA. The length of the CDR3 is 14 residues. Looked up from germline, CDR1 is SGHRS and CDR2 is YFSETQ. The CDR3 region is CASSLTGGAYEQYF. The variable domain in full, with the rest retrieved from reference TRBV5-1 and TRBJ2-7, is KAGVTQTPRYLIKTRGQQVTLSCSPISGHRSVSWYQQTPGQGLQFLFEYFSETQRNKGNFPGRFSGRQFSNSRSEMNVSTLELGDSALYLCASSLTGGAYEQYFGPGTRLTVT.

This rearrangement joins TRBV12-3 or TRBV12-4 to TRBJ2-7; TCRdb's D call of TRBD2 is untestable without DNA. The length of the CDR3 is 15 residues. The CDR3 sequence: CASSFGLATTYEQYF.

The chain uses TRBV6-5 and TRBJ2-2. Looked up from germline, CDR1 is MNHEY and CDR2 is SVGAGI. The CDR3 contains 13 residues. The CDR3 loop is CASSYKDDGELFF.

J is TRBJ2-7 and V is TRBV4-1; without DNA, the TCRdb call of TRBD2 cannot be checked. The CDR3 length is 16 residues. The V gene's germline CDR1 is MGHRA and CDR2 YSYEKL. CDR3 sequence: CASSHRLAGGSSEQYF.

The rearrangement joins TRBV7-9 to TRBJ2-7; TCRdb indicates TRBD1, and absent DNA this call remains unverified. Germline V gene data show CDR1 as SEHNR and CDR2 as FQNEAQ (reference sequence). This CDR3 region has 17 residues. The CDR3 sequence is CASSPPVGGWQVGEQYF.

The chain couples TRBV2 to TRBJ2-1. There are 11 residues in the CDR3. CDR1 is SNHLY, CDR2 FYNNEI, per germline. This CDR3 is CASRSYNEQFF.

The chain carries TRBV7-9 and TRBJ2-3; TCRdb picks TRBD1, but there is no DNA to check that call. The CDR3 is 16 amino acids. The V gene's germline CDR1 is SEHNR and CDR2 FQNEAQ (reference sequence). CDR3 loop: CASLSLRDGSTDTQYF.

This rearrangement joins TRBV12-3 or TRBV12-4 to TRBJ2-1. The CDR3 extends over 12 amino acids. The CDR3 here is CASSLAGNEQFF.

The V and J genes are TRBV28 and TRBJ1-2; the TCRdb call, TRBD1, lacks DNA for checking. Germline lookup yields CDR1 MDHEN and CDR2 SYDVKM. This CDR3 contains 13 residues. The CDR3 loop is CASSGQGNYGYTF.

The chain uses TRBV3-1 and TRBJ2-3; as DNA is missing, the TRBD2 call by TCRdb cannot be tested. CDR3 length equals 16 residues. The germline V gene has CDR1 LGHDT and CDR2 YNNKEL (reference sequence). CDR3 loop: CASSQLPGTVADTQYF.

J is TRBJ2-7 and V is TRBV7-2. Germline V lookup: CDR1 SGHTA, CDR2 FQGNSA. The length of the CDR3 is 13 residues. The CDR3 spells CASSFGQLYEQYF.

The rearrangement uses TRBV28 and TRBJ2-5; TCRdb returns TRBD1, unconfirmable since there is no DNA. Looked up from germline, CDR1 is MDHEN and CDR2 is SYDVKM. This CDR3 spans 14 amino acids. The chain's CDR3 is CASSLSRPGETQYF.

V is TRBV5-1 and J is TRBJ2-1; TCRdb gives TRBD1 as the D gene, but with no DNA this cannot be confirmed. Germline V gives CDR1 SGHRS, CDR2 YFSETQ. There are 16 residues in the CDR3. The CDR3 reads CASSPRDRASYNEQFF.

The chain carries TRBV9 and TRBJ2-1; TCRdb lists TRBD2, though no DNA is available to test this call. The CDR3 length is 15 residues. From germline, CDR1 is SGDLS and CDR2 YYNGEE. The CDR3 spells CASSPPTGTHNEQFF.

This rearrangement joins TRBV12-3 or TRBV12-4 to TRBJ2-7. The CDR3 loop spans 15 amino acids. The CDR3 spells CASSLDLNLGDEQYF.

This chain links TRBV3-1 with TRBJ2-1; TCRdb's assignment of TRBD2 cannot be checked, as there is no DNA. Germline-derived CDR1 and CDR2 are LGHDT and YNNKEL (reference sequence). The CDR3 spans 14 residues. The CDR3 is CASSQNPADNEQFF.